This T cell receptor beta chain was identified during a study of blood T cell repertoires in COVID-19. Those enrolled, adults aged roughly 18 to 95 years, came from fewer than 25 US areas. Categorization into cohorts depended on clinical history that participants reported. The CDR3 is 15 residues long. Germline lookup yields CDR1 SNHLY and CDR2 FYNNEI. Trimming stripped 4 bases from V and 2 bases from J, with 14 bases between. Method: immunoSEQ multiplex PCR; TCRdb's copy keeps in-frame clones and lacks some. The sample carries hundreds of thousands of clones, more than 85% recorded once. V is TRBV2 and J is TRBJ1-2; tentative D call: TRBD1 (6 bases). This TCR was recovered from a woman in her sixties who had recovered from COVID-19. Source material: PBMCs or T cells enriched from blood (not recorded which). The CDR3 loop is CASSVTGLPNYGYTF. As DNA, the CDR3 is TGTGCCAGCAGTGTAACAGGGTTACCCAACTATGGCTACACCTTC. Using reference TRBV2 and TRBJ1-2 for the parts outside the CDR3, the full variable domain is EPEVTQTPSHQVTQMGQEVILRCVPISNHLYFYWYRQILGQKVEFLVSFYNNEISEKSEIFDDQFSVERPDGSNFTLKIRSTKLEDSAMYFCASSVTGLPNYGYTFGSGTRLTVV.